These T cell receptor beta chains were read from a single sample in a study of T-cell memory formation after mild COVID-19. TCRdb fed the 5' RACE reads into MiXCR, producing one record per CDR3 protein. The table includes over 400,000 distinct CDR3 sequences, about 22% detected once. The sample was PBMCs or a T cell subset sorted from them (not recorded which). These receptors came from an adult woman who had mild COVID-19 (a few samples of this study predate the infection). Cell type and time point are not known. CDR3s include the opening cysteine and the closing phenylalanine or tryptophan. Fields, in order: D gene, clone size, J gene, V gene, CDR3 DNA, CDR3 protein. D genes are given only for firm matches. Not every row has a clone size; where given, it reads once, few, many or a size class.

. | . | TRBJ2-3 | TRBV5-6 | TGTGCCAGCAGCGACGGCGCGGCAGATACGCAGTATTTT | CASSDGAADTQYF
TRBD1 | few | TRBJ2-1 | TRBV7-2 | TGTGCCAGCAGCTTAGAGGGGACAGGGTCGTACAATGAGCAGTTCTTC | CASSLEGTGSYNEQFF
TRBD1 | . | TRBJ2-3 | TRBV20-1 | TGCAGTGCTCCGGACAGGGGAGGTCCCACAGATACGCAGTATTTT | CSAPDRGGPTDTQYF
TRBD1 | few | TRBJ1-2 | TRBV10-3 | TGTGCCATCAGTGAGTCGGACAGGCAGTATGGCTACACCTTC | CAISESDRQYGYTF
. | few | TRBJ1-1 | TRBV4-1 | TGCGCCAGCAGCCCCCCGGGCAGGGGCACTGAAGCTTTCTTT | CASSPPGRGTEAFF
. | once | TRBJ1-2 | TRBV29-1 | TGCAGCGTTGAGTCGGGGGTCGGCTACACCTTC | CSVESGVGYTF
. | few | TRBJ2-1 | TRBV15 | TGTGCCACCAGCAGCGGCAGAAACAATGAGCAGTTCTTC | CATSSGRNNEQFF
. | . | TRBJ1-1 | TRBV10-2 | TGCGCCAGCAGTGAGCAGGCGGGGTCTCGGGCTTTCTTT | CASSEQAGSRAFF
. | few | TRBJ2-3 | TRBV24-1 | TGTGCCACCAGTCACGCGACAGATACGCAGTATTTT | CATSHATDTQYF
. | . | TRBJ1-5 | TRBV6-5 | TGTGCCAGCAGTTACGAGGGCAATCAGCCCCAGCATTTT | CASSYEGNQPQHF
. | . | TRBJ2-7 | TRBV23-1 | TGCGCCAGCAGACCCGGTCGCGTGGCCGGCACGGACTACGAGCAGTACTTC | CASRPGRVAGTDYEQYF
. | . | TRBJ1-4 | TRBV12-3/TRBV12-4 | TGTGCCAGCAGTCCCCGGAGTAATGAAAAACTGTTTTTT | CASSPRSNEKLFF
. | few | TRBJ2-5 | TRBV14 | TGTGCCAGCAGCCAAGTCGGAAGGGTCCAAGAGACCCAGTACTTC | CASSQVGRVQETQYF
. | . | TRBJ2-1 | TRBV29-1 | TGCAGCGTCTATATCGGGACACAGCAGTTCTTC | CSVYIGTQQFF
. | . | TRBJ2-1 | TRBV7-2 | TGTGCCAGCAGCTTAGCGTGGCCAAATGAGCAGTTCTTC | CASSLAWPNEQFF
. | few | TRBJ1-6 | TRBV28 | TGTGCCAGCAGTTTAAGTAACAGGGTTTATAATTCACCCCTCCACTTT | CASSLSNRVYNSPLHF
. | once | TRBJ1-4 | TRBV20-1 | TGCAGTGCTAGAGTGCCAGCAACTAATGAAAAACTGTTTTTT | CSARVPATNEKLFF
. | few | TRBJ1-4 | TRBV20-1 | TGCAGTGCTAGACCACGGGGGTGGAATGAAAAACTGTTTTTT | CSARPRGWNEKLFF
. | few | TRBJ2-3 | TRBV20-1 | TGCAGTGCTAGAGACTTCGCGAGTGGGTCTAGCACAGATACGCAGTATTTT | CSARDFASGSSTDTQYF
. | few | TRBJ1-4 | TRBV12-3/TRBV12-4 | TGTGCCAGCAGTTTAGGGGTTGAAAAACTGTTTTTT | CASSLGVEKLFF
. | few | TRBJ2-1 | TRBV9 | TGTGCCAGCAGCACTTCGGGATCCCGTCTTTTCGATGAGCAGTTCTTC | CASSTSGSRLFDEQFF
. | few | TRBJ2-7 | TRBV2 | TGTGCCAGCAGTGAGGGCAGGGCCTACGAGCAGTACTTC | CASSEGRAYEQYF
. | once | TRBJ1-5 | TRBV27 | TGTGCCAGCAGTCCGGAAGGGTGGACTCTGGAGCCCCAGCATTTT | CASSPEGWTLEPQHF
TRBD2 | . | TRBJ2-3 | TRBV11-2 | TGTGCCAGCAGCTCCCTGCCAGTCGGGAGGGAGCCAGATACGCAGTATTTT | CASSSLPVGREPDTQYF
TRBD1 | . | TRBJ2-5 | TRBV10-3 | TGTGCCATCAGAGAACCGGGACAGGGTAGCGAGACCCAGTACTTC | CAIREPGQGSETQYF
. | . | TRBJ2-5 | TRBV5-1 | TGCGCCAGCAGCTCTAGGAAAGAGACCCAGTACTTC | CASSSRKETQYF
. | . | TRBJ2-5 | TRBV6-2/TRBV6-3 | TGTGCCAGCAGTTGGGGCCAAGAGACCCAGTACTTC | CASSWGQETQYF
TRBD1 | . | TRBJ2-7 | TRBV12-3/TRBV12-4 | TGTGCCAGCAGTTTAGGATGGACCGGGACAGGGCCCTACGAGCAGTACTTC | CASSLGWTGTGPYEQYF
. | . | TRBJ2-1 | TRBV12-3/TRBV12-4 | TGTGCCAGCAGCCTAACTTGGGATCCGGGGCAGGGAGGCAATGAGCAGTTCTTC | CASSLTWDPGQGGNEQFF
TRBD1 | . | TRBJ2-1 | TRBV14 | TGTGCCAGCAGCCTGGGACAGGGTATTGAGCAGTTCTTC | CASSLGQGIEQFF
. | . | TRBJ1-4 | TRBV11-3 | TGTGCCAGCAGAGAGGGTCTCACTAATGAAAAACTGTTTTTT | CASREGLTNEKLFF
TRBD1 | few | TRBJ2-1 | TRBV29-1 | TGCAGCGTTGAAGAGGGACAGCCGAATGAGCAGTTCTTC | CSVEEGQPNEQFF
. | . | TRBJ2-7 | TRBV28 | TGTGCCAGCAGTTTCCCCCGGACAAGGGAGCAGTACTTC | CASSFPRTREQYF
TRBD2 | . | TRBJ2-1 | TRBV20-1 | TGCAGTGCAAGGGAGCGGGAGTATGAGCAGTTCTTC | CSAREREYEQFF
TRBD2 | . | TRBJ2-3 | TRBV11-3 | TGTGCCAGCAGCTTGGCCCTGGGACTAGCGGACACAGATACGCAGTATTTT | CASSLALGLADTDTQYF
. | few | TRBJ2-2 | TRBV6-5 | TGTGCCAGCAGCACCCCCGGGACCGGGGAGCTGTTTTTT | CASSTPGTGELFF
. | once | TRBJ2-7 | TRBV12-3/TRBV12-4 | TGTGCCAGCAGTCGCGGGGCCACGGGGGACGAGCAGTACTTC | CASSRGATGDEQYF
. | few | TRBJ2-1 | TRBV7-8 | TGTGCCAGCAGCTTAGCGCCAGGAGACAATGAGCAGTTCTTC | CASSLAPGDNEQFF
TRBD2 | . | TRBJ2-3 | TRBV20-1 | TGCAGTGCCCGGACTAGCGGGAGTATCGGTGGGGTTACGCAGTATTTT | CSARTSGSIGGVTQYF
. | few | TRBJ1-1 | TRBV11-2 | TGTGCCAGCAGCGCGGCGGACACTGAAGCTTTCTTT | CASSAADTEAFF
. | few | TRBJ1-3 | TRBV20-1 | TGCAGTGCTCCCGGGACTCGCTCTGGAAACACCATATATTTT | CSAPGTRSGNTIYF